This T cell receptor beta chain was documented in a study of T cell responses to AZD1222 COVID-19 vaccine. Study at large: Second doses that came at about 4 or about 12 weeks were put together. Regarding the study as a whole: In a largely white British group with more females than males, clonal diversity was possibly underestimated.

The repertoire was sequenced with immunoSEQ multiplex PCR; TCRdb's copy has only in-frame clones and lacks some. The profile shows more than 110,000 clones, about 92% of them singletons. Germline values: CDR1 MRHNA, CDR2 SNTAGT. The V gene end was trimmed by 5 bases and the J gene end by 0 bases; junction bases not matched to a gene: 6. This CDR3 spans 16 amino acids. In this sample, this clone turned up a few times. Its antigen remains unidentified. The chain employs TRBV6-4 and TRBJ2-1; TRBD1 matches 8 bases. The sequencing here drew on peripheral blood, taken on day 0 of AZD1222 vaccination. The sequence derives from an adult in good health. CDR3 protein: CASSLQGESSYNEQFF. The CDR3 nucleotides are TGTGCCAGCAGTCTACAGGGGGAGAGCTCCTACAATGAGCAGTTCTTC.